Listed below are T cell receptor beta chains from one sample, sequenced in a study of T cell responses to AZD1222 COVID-19 vaccine. Some clones are missing from TCRdb's copy, which holds only in-frame ones; the method was immunoSEQ multiplex PCR. The profile shows 150,000 or so clones, about 92% of them singletons. The specimen comprised peripheral blood, sampled 28 days after the second AZD1222 dose. All receptors come from an adult who received the AZD1222 COVID-19 vaccine. Each CDR3 is given with its conserved first and last residue. Fields, in order: J gene, V gene, D gene, clone size, CDR3 protein, CDR3 DNA. A D gene is named only where the DNA matches it firmly. Size is omitted from some rows. Given values are once, few, many or a class for expanded clones.

TRBJ2-5	TRBV11-3	TRBD2	NA	CASSLRRASGSSETQYF	TGTGCCAGCAGCTTAAGGAGAGCTAGCGGGAGTTCTGAGACCCAGTACTTC
TRBJ2-2	TRBV2	TRBD1	NA	CASNHRGPDTGELFF	TGTGCCAGCAATCACAGGGGGCCCGACACCGGGGAGCTGTTTTTT
TRBJ2-7	TRBV5-1	TRBD2	NA	CASSLATSGAYEQYF	TGCGCCAGCAGCTTGGCCACTAGCGGCGCCTACGAGCAGTACTTC
TRBJ2-3	TRBV7-2	TRBD1	NA	CASSLHGQGNTDTQYF	TGTGCCAGCAGCTTACATGGACAGGGGAACACAGATACGCAGTATTTT
TRBJ2-1	TRBV28	NA	NA	CASKRGVNEQFF	TGTGCCAGCAAAAGGGGGGTAAATGAGCAGTTCTTC
TRBJ2-2	TRBV4-3	NA	NA	CASSQQGVANTGELFF	TGCGCCAGCAGCCAACAGGGAGTAGCGAACACCGGGGAGCTGTTTTTT
TRBJ1-1	TRBV15	NA	NA	CATSRAVNTEAFF	TGTGCCACCAGCAGAGCCGTTAACACTGAAGCTTTCTTT
TRBJ2-1	TRBV20-1	NA	few	CSAALTGYQFF	TGCAGTGCTGCCCTTACGGGGTACCAGTTCTTC
TRBJ2-2	TRBV28	NA	NA	CASSFLRTPNTGELFF	TGTGCCAGCAGTTTCTTGCGTACCCCGAACACCGGGGAGCTGTTTTTT
TRBJ2-1	TRBV7-2	NA	NA	CASSHIGNEQFF	TGTGCCAGCAGCCACATTGGCAATGAGCAGTTCTTC
TRBJ2-1	TRBV28	TRBD2	NA	CASAVTSSYNEQFF	TGTGCCAGCGCCGTGACTAGCAGCTACAATGAGCAGTTCTTC
TRBJ1-2	TRBV28	NA	NA	CASSIHPGWGETF	TGTGCCAGCAGTATACACCCAGGGTGGGGGGAGACCTTC
TRBJ1-2	TRBV3-1/TRBV3-2	NA	NA	CASSQDTGGGYTF	TGTGCCAGCAGCCAAGATACCGGGGGTGGCTACACCTTC
TRBJ1-3	TRBV30	TRBD1	NA	CAWSVPGGGRNTIYF	TGTGCCTGGAGTGTACCAGGGGGAGGGAGAAACACCATATATTTT
TRBJ1-2	TRBV6-5	NA	NA	CASSRQNYGYTF	TGTGCCAGCAGTAGACAGAACTATGGCTACACCTTC
TRBJ2-7	TRBV6-2/TRBV6-3	NA	NA	CASSYSLGVPSYEQYF	TGTGCCAGCAGTTACTCTTTGGGGGTTCCCTCCTACGAGCAGTACTTC
TRBJ2-1	TRBV19	NA	NA	CASTITGSPYNEQFF	TGTGCCAGTACCATCACAGGGAGTCCCTACAATGAGCAGTTCTTC